This T cell receptor (beta chain) emerged from a study of T cells in localized non-small cell lung cancer. Study conclusions and caveats: Those with higher blood T cell density had longer overall survival.

Germline V gene sequence: CDR1 SSHAT, CDR2 FNYEAQ (reference sequence). This CDR3 has 15 residues. The V and J ends lost 5 bases and 2 bases, in that order; junction bases with no gene match: 8. Repertoires were generated with immunoSEQ multiplex PCR, while TCRdb's copy carries only in-frame clones and drops some. The table lists 78,000 or so clones, about four fifths of them singletons. With respect to this clone: Its antigen is unidentified.

The chain links TRBV7-7 to TRBJ2-7; 8 bases are a match to TRBD2. The sample here was peripheral blood, taken before any cancer treatment. This sequence originates from a man aged 40 to 70 with stage I lung adenocarcinoma. The CDR3 here is CASSPLAGGTYEQYF. CDR3 DNA sequence: TGTGCCAGCAGCCCTTTGGCGGGGGGAACCTACGAGCAGTACTTC.